Shown below are 13 T cell receptor beta chains from a single sample sequenced in a study of cytomegalovirus exposure and HLA in healthy donors. Use of 60 Vbeta and 13 Jbeta primers characterized the PCR. Only in-frame clones appear in the TCRdb table, and some are missing; sequencing was by immunoSEQ multiplex PCR. The sample shows 200,000 or so clones, roughly 80% of them seen only once. The sample consisted of PBMCs. Receptor source: a woman aged 25-40 years in good health and CMV-seropositive.

V gene TRBV19 combines with J gene TRBJ2-7, with 11 bases that match TRBD1. Trimming removed 3 bases from V and 1 base from J; junction bases left unmatched: 8. The germline V gene encodes CDR1 LNHDA and CDR2 SQIVND (reference sequence). There are 17 residues in the CDR3. The CDR3 DNA reads as TGTGCCAGTAGTATCCTGGGACAGGGGGTTAAGTCCTACGAGCAGTACTTC. It is translated as CASSILGQGVKSYEQYF.

The CDR3 sequence: CASSERGNTEAFF. Written as DNA, the CDR3 is TGTGCCAGCAGTGAGCGGGGGAACACTGAAGCTTTCTTT. The genes are TRBV2 and TRBJ1-1; D not resolved. CDR3 size: 13 residues. V was clipped by 3 bases and J by 1 base, with 6 bases between them. The germline V gene has CDR1 SNHLY and CDR2 FYNNEI.

The gene calls are TRBV6-4 and TRBJ1-2; D may be TRBD1 (6 bases). The CDR3 contains 16 residues. The V end lost 3 bases, the J end lost 3 bases, and 17 bases lay between the germline ends. Per germline, CDR1 MRHNA and CDR2 SNTAGT. CDR3 sequence: CASSDQTGPKYYGYTF. In DNA, the CDR3 is TGTGCCAGCAGTGATCAAACAGGGCCTAAATACTATGGCTACACCTTC.

The chain carries TRBV5-4 and TRBJ1-4; 7 bases agree with TRBD1. Trimming removed 3 bases from V and 0 bases from J; junction bases left unmatched: 2. The germline gives CDR1 SGHNT, CDR2 YYREEE (reference sequence). The CDR3 length is 15 residues. This CDR3 is CASSWDRATNEKLFF. The CDR3 coding sequence is TGTGCCAGCAGCTGGGACAGAGCAACTAATGAAAAACTGTTTTTT.

V is TRBV20-1 and J is TRBJ1-1; D uncertain. Looked up from germline, CDR1 is DFQATT and CDR2 is SNEGSKA (reference sequence). CDR3 size: 10 residues. V lost 8 bases to trimming and J lost 6 bases, with 10 bases between them. DNA of the CDR3: TGCAGTCAGGTAGAAGCTGAAGCTTTCTTT. Its translation is CSQVEAEAFF.

The rearrangement links TRBV28 to TRBJ2-2, with 10 bases aligning to TRBD1. Trimming took 7 bases from V and 6 from J; bases not matched to a gene: 8. CDR1 and CDR2 from the germline V gene are MDHEN and SYDVKM. The CDR3 is made up of 15 amino acids. Here the CDR3 reads CASIKRTGGSGELFF. The CDR3 region has the DNA TGTGCCAGCATCAAGCGGACAGGGGGGTCCGGGGAGCTGTTTTTT.

The genes are TRBV5-8 and TRBJ2-7; 7 bases agree with TRBD2. The V segment lost 5 bases and the J segment 5 bases; nucleotides outside the gene matches: 16. Germline CDR1 is SGHTS and CDR2 is YDEGEE. CDR3 length: 16 amino acids. CDR3 DNA: TGTGCCAGCAGTCTTGGTGGCGGGAGACTCAGCGACGAGCAGTACTTC. It specifies CASSLGGGRLSDEQYF.

V is TRBV12-2 and J is TRBJ1-1; the table assigns TRBD1, which was not confirmed against the DNA. TRBV12-2 is noted as a pseudogene. This CDR3 spans 13 amino acids. This CDR3 is CASRFSQNTEAFF. The CDR3 nucleotides are TGTGCAAGTCGCTTTTCCCAGAACACTGAAGCTTTCTTT.

Concerning this clone itself: An end of the junction differs from the germline gene, which may be a read error. The chain recombines TRBV5-1 with TRBJ1-5; D might be TRBD1 (6 bases). Germline assignment: CDR1 SGHRS and CDR2 YFSETQ. The CDR3 spans 12 residues. The DNA of the CDR3 is TGCGCCAGCAGCTTGGAGGATCCGGACAGCTATTTT. It translates to CASSLEDPDSYF.

The genes are TRBV4-3 and TRBJ1-6; D perhaps matches TRBD1 (5 bases). Per the germline V gene, CDR1 is LGHNA and CDR2 is YSLEER. V was shortened by 0 bases and J by 5 bases, with 17 bases between the two germline ends. This CDR3 is 18 amino acids long. CDR3 region: CASSQDPAGPFDNSPLHF. In nucleotides, the CDR3 is TGCGCCAGCAGCCAAGATCCGGCAGGGCCCTTCGATAATTCACCCCTCCACTTT.

The J gene is TRBJ2-3, the V gene TRBV15; 9 bases align to TRBD1. CDR1 and CDR2 from the germline V gene are LNHNV and YYDKDF (reference sequence). There are 14 residues in the CDR3. V lost 5 bases to trimming and J lost 3 bases; unmatched junction nucleotides: 3. CDR3 sequence reads: CATSVDRGTDTQYF. The CDR3 nucleotides are TGTGCCACCAGCGTGGACAGGGGTACAGATACGCAGTATTTT.

The chain couples TRBV4-3 to TRBJ2-1; D possibly corresponds to TRBD2 (5 bases). The CDR3 is 14 amino acids. Trimming removed 4 bases from V and 7 bases from J, with 14 bases in between. The germline V gene encodes CDR1 LGHNA and CDR2 YSLEER. DNA for the CDR3: TGCGCCAGCAGCCCGCTGGTGGGCGGGAATGAGCAGTTCTTC. It encodes CASSPLVGGNEQFF.

This chain connects TRBV30 to TRBJ1-2; D gene unclear. Trimming left V 4 bases short and J 4 bases short, with 13 bases between. Germline CDR1 and CDR2: GTSNPN and SVGIG (reference sequence). The CDR3 is 13 residues long. DNA of the CDR3: TGTGCCTGGACGTTAGTGGAGTCCTATGGCTACACCTTC. Its translation: CAWTLVESYGYTF.